One sample yielded the 15 T cell receptor beta chains listed below, sequenced in a study of shared clonotypes between healthy human individuals (TCRdb year 2020). CD8 naive samples were obtained by positive selection for CCR7 among CD45RO-negative cells, yielding a CD45RA+CCR7+ population from which TemRA cells were excluded. Library preparation used the immunoSEQ multiplex PCR assay. Drawn from immuneACCESS, this table holds only the in-frame rearrangements with V and J called that TCRdb kept. Clones are partly lost; checked studies trace under half to an unresolved V gene and leave the rest unexplained. The sample contains about 2 million clones, approximately 94% of them found a single time. The ten largest account for 0.85% to 1.3% of the sample. The sequencing sample was made of naive CD8+ T cells sorted from blood. The sample's cell subset or site label, in plain terms: CD45RA+CCR7+. The origin of the receptors is a man aged 18 to 29 in good health.

The genes are TRBV27 and TRBJ2-1, with D perhaps assigned TRBD1 or TRBD2 (5 bases each). Trimming stripped 2 bases from V and 0 bases from J, with 8 bases between. This CDR3 is 15 amino acids long. The germline V gene has CDR1 MNHEY and CDR2 SMNVEV (reference sequence). CDR3 sequence reads: CASSLRGDSYNEQFF. The CDR3 bases are TGTGCCAGCAGTTTAAGAGGGGACTCCTACAATGAGCAGTTCTTC.

This chain joins TRBV9 and TRBJ2-5; 10 bases fit TRBD2. This CDR3 is built from 17 residues. V trimming: 4 bases; J trimming: 3 bases; junction bases outside the gene matches: 12. Looked up from germline, CDR1 is SGDLS and CDR2 is YYNGEE. CDR3 DNA: TGTGCCAGCAGCCCTCAGAGCGGGAGGGGGTCGGAAGAGACCCAGTACTTC. Protein: CASSPQSGRGSEETQYF.

V is TRBV6-1 and J is TRBJ1-3; D is unclear. CDR1 is MNHNS, CDR2 SASEGT, per germline. The V gene lost 2 bases and the J gene lost 6 bases, with 17 bases spanning the gap. The CDR3 contains 16 residues. The CDR3 is CASSEFGSVPANTIYF. The CDR3 bases are TGTGCCAGCAGTGAATTTGGGTCCGTCCCGGCAAACACCATATATTTT.

J is TRBJ1-2 and V is TRBV9, with no clear D. Germline CDR1 reads SGDLS; CDR2 reads YYNGEE. The V end lost 0 bases, the J end lost 0 bases, and 9 bases lay between the germline ends. There are 15 residues in the CDR3. The CDR3 loop reads CASSVVARTNYGYTF. CDR3 nucleotide sequence: TGTGCCAGCAGCGTAGTTGCCAGAACTAACTATGGCTACACCTTC.

A word on this clone: This may come from a read error, since a much larger clone is one base off. The sample carries other DNA sequences with the same CDR3. This chain joins TRBV9 and TRBJ1-1; D is possibly TRBD1 (5 bases). This CDR3 spans 13 amino acids. Germline lookup yields CDR1 SGDLS and CDR2 YYNGEE. Deletions cut 4 bases from V and 5 bases from J, with 12 bases between. The CDR3 loop is CASSLGGGTEAFF. The CDR3 nucleotides are TGTGCCAGCAGCTTGGGTGGGGGGACTGAAGCTTTCTTT.

V and J are TRBV5-1 and TRBJ2-7; D unclear. The CDR3 extends over 15 amino acids. The V and J ends lost 4 bases and 3 bases respectively, with 17 bases between them. Looked up from germline, CDR1 is SGHRS and CDR2 is YFSETQ. CDR3 nucleotides: TGCGCCAGCAGCCCTGAAATAGGTGAATACTACGAGCAGTACTTC. Translating it yields CASSPEIGEYYEQYF. The whole variable domain, filled in from reference TRBV5-1 and TRBJ2-7, reads KAGVTQTPRYLIKTRGQQVTLSCSPISGHRSVSWYQQTPGQGLQFLFEYFSETQRNKGNFPGRFSGRQFSNSRSEMNVSTLELGDSALYLCASSPEIGEYYEQYFGPGTRLTVT.

The chain is built from TRBV11-2 and TRBJ2-7; the D is unclear. The CDR3 is 10 amino acids. The V and J ends lost 2 bases and 9 bases respectively, with 5 bases between them. The germline gives CDR1 SGHAT, CDR2 FQNNGV. CDR3 protein: CASSLTRQYF. DNA of the CDR3: TGTGCCAGCAGCTTAACGCGGCAGTACTTC.

V usage is TRBV5-6 and J usage is TRBJ1-3; TRBD1 might be the D (5 bases). CDR1 is SGHDT and CDR2 is YYEEEE in the germline V gene. The CDR3 contains 14 residues. V lost 0 bases to trimming and J lost 3 bases, with 7 bases between them. CDR3 DNA sequence: TGTGCCAGCAGCTTGGGGGGCCTTGGAAACACCATATATTTT. This sequence encodes CASSLGGLGNTIYF. The variable domain in full, completed from reference TRBV5-6 and TRBJ1-3, reads DAGVTQSPTHLIKTRGQQVTLRCSPKSGHDTVSWYQQALGQGPQFIFQYYEEEERQRGNFPDRFSGHQFPNYSSELNVNALLLGDSALYLCASSLGGLGNTIYFGEGSWLTVV.

Regarding this clone: This sample includes further DNA sequences coding for the same CDR3. This chain uses TRBV9 with TRBJ2-5; unclear D gene. Germline CDR1 SGDLS, CDR2 YYNGEE. The CDR3 consists of 13 residues. The V end lost 3 bases, the J end lost 3 bases, and 9 bases lay between the germline ends. The CDR3 sequence: CASSAGLEETQYF. Written as DNA, the CDR3 is TGTGCCAGCAGCGCGGGTCTAGAAGAGACCCAGTACTTC.

The gene calls are TRBV27 and TRBJ2-7; unclear D gene. Deletions cut 0 bases from V and 0 bases from J, with 12 bases between. The CDR3 sequence is 16 residues long. CDR1 is MNHEY and CDR2 is SMNVEV in the germline V gene (reference sequence). The CDR3 is CASSLSPSGFSYEQYF. Here the CDR3 DNA reads TGTGCCAGCAGTTTATCCCCCTCTGGTTTCTCCTACGAGCAGTACTTC.

The chain carries TRBV5-6 and TRBJ1-2; no firm D call. The germline gives CDR1 SGHDT, CDR2 YYEEEE. The CDR3 has 15 amino acids. V lost 2 bases and J lost 8, with 19 bases in between. The DNA of the CDR3 is TGTGCCAGCAGCTTACTCATTGCTTTCGGGGTCGGCTACACCTTC. Translating gives CASSLLIAFGVGYTF. Filled out from reference TRBV5-6 and TRBJ1-2, the complete variable domain reads DAGVTQSPTHLIKTRGQQVTLRCSPKSGHDTVSWYQQALGQGPQFIFQYYEEEERQRGNFPDRFSGHQFPNYSSELNVNALLLGDSALYLCASSLLIAFGVGYTFGSGTRLTVV.

The rearrangement links TRBV18 to TRBJ1-2, with no clear D. Trimming cost V 3 bases and J 5 bases, with 19 bases left between them. The CDR3 sequence is 16 residues long. The germline V gene encodes CDR1 KGHSH and CDR2 LQKENI. CDR3 DNA sequence: TGTGCCAGCTCACCGGAAAGAGAGGCGCCTATATATGGCTACACCTTC. This translates into CASSPEREAPIYGYTF.

The CDR3 DNA follows: TGTGCCAGGGGACTTATACAGGAGGCTTCCTATGGCTACACCTTC. It specifies CARGLIQEASYGYTF. This chain uses TRBV2 with TRBJ1-2; maybe TRBD1 (5 bases). The CDR3 is 15 residues long. V lost 9 bases and J lost 4, with 21 bases in between. Germline CDR1 reads SNHLY; CDR2 reads FYNNEI.

On this clone: Other DNA sequences in the same sample also yield this CDR3. The chain is built from TRBV4-1 and TRBJ2-3; 7 nucleotides line up with TRBD2. J lost 1 base, V lost 1 base, and 2 bases had no gene match. Germline V gene sequence: CDR1 MGHRA, CDR2 YSYEKL. This CDR3 comprises 15 residues. The CDR3 DNA reads TGCGCCAGCAGCCAAGGGCTAGCGGGCACAGATACGCAGTATTTT. Protein product: CASSQGLAGTDTQYF.

The CDR3 region has the DNA TGTGCCAGCAGCCGGAGACTAGGTCCGACAGATACGCAGTATTTT. This translates into CASSRRLGPTDTQYF. The rearrangement uses TRBV5-6 and TRBJ2-3; weak D call: TRBD2 (6 bases). The CDR3 is made up of 15 amino acids. Per the germline V gene, CDR1 is SGHDT and CDR2 is YYEEEE. The ends were cut back, 4 bases at V and 3 bases at J, with 15 bases in the middle.